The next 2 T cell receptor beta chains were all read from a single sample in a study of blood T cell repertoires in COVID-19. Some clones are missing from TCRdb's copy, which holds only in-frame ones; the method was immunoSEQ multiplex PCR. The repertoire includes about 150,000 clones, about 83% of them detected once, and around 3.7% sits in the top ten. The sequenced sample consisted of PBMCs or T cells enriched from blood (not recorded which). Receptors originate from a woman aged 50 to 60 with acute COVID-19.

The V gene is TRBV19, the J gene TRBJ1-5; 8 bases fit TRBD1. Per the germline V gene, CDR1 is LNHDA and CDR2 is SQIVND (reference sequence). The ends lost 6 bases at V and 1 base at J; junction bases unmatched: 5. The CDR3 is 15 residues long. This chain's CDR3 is CASSFQGASNQPQHF. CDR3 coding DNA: TGTGCCAGTAGCTTTCAGGGGGCGAGCAATCAGCCCCAGCATTTT.

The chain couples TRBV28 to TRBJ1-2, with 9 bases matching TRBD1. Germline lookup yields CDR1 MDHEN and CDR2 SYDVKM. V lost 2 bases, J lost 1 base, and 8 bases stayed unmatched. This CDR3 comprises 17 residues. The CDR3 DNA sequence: TGTGCCAGCAGTTTACCGTCCTTGACAGGGGGTAACTATGGCTACACCTTC. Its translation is CASSLPSLTGGNYGYTF.